This TCR beta chain was recovered during a study of glioma-infiltrating T cells after dendritic cell vaccination. Study in general: Samples are from glioblastoma patients in Phase I and II dendritic cell vaccine trials.

Profiling relied on immunoSEQ multiplex PCR, and the TCRdb table lists in-frame clones only, not all of them. The sample includes almost 65,000 clones, 82% seen only once; the top ten take less than 9.5%. No glioblastoma patient carried an isocitrate dehydrogenase mutation. The V gene end was trimmed by 3 bases and the J gene end by 4 bases; junction bases not matched to a gene: 5. From germline, CDR1 is SGDLS and CDR2 YYNGEE. The CDR3 extends over 15 amino acids. The chain couples TRBV9 to TRBJ1-1, with 11 bases matching TRBD1. The material was blood, obtained before dendritic cell vaccination. The clonotype was recovered from a human donor with glioblastoma. The CDR3 reads CASSGTGTGGTEAFF. In DNA, the CDR3 is TGTGCCAGCAGCGGTACCGGGACAGGGGGCACTGAAGCTTTCTTT.